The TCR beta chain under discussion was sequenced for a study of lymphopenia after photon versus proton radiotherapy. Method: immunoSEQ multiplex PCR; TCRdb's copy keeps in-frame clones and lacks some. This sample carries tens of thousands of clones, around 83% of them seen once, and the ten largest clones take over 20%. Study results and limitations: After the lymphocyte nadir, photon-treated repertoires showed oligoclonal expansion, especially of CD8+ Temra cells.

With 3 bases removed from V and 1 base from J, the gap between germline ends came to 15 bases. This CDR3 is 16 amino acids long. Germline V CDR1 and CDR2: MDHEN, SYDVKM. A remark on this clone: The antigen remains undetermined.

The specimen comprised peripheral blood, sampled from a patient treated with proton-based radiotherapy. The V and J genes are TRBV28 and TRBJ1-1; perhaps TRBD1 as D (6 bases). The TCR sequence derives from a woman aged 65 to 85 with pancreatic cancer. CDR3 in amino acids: CASSFRFAGANTEAFF. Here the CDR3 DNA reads TGTGCCAGCAGTTTTCGCTTCGCAGGGGCGAACACTGAAGCTTTCTTT.